This is a list of T cell receptor beta chains from one sample in a study of technical replicates of blood from a handful of donors. The data were produced by immunoSEQ multiplex PCR, yet TCRdb's version contains in-frame clones alone and is incomplete. The table shows 65,000 to 80,000 clones, with 95% to 98% occurring only once. The sequencing sample was made of T cells isolated from PBMCs. These receptors came from a human donor in good health. CDR3s include the opening cysteine and the closing phenylalanine or tryptophan. Each record gives: D gene, J gene, V gene, clone size, CDR3 protein, CDR3 DNA. The D gene is left open where the match is weak. Not all rows give a size; the values are once, few, many and, for expanded clones, a class.

.,TRBJ1-5,TRBV5-8,.,CASSLDSVNQPQHF,TGTGCCAGCAGCTTGGACAGTGTGAATCAGCCCCAGCATTTT
TRBD1,TRBJ1-3,TRBV11-3,.,CASSQGTVSSGNTIYF,TGTGCCAGCAGTCAAGGGACAGTCTCCTCTGGAAACACCATATATTTT
TRBD2,TRBJ2-7,TRBV29-1,.,CSVLPRLAGTEQYF,TGCAGCGTCCTCCCGAGACTAGCGGGAACCGAGCAGTACTTC
TRBD1,TRBJ2-7,TRBV18,.,CASSPGTVQEQYF,TGTGCCAGCTCACCAGGGACAGTACAGGAGCAGTACTTC
.,TRBJ1-3,TRBV14,.,CASSQIQVNSGNTIYF,TGTGCCAGCAGCCAAATTCAGGTTAACTCTGGAAACACCATATATTTT
.,TRBJ2-3,TRBV4-1,.,CASSLLITDTQYF,TGCGCCAGCAGCCTCCTAATCACAGATACGCAGTATTTT
.,TRBJ2-7,TRBV9,.,CASSVGTEVSPERYF,TGTGCCAGCAGCGTGGGGACTGAGGTTTCTCCTGAGCGGTACTTC
.,TRBJ1-2,TRBV6-5,once,CASSTTTTPYGYTF,TGTGCCAGCAGTACTACGACCACACCTTATGGCTACACCTTC
.,TRBJ1-1,TRBV25-1,.,CASSVGQGGAEAFF,TGTGCCAGCAGTGTAGGGCAGGGAGGGGCTGAAGCTTTCTTT
TRBD2,TRBJ2-1,TRBV2,.,CASRPGLAINEQFF,TGTGCCAGCAGGCCGGGACTAGCGATCAATGAGCAGTTCTTC
.,TRBJ1-1,TRBV4-1,once,CASSLPEDTEAFF,TGCGCCAGCAGCCTCCCGGAGGACACTGAAGCTTTCTTT
.,TRBJ2-7,TRBV6-1,.,CASRYQGSSSYEQYF,TGTGCCAGCAGGTATCAGGGTTCCTCATCCTACGAGCAGTACTTC
TRBD1,TRBJ1-1,TRBV5-6,.,CASSFGTGGFSTEAFF,TGTGCCAGCAGCTTCGGGACAGGGGGATTTTCGACTGAAGCTTTCTTT
TRBD2,TRBJ2-1,TRBV6-5,once,CASSSLAGPYNEQFF,TGTGCCAGCAGCTCTTTAGCGGGACCCTACAATGAGCAGTTCTTC
.,TRBJ2-7,TRBV27,.,CASSKAGTYEQYF,TGTGCCAGCAGTAAGGCAGGGACCTACGAGCAGTACTTC
.,TRBJ1-3,TRBV27,.,CASSLSTEGGIGNTIYF,TGTGCCAGCAGTTTATCGACGGAGGGAGGGATTGGAAACACCATATATTTT
.,TRBJ2-7,TRBV21-1,.,CASSKVGSPYEQYF,TGTGCCAGCAGCAAAGTGGGCAGTCCCTACGAGCAGTACTTC
TRBD2,TRBJ2-7,TRBV28,.,CASNKELAGDPPEQYF,TGTGCCAGCAATAAGGAACTAGCGGGAGATCCTCCCGAGCAGTACTTC
.,TRBJ2-7,TRBV11-3,.,CASSLRGEQYF,TGTGCCAGCAGCTTAAGGGGGGAGCAGTACTTC
TRBD2,TRBJ2-5,TRBV5-1,.,CASSWQTSAQETQYF,TGCGCCAGCAGCTGGCAGACTAGCGCCCAAGAGACCCAGTACTTC
TRBD1,TRBJ1-2,TRBV5-6,.,CASIRQGYGYTF,TGTGCCAGTATTAGACAGGGCTATGGCTACACCTTC
TRBD1,TRBJ1-1,TRBV29-1,.,CSVRTGLNTEAFF,TGCAGCGTAAGGACAGGACTGAACACTGAAGCTTTCTTT
TRBD1,TRBJ1-5,TRBV7-9,.,CASSLGGQVNQPQHF,TGTGCCAGCTCCCTGGGGGGACAGGTCAATCAGCCCCAGCATTTT
TRBD2,TRBJ2-7,TRBV18,.,CASSPLAGASNEQYF,TGTGCCAGCTCCCCTTTGGCGGGAGCTTCTAACGAGCAGTACTTC
.,TRBJ2-2,TRBV4-2,.,CASSQEEVPGELFF,TGTGCCAGCAGCCAAGAGGAGGTTCCGGGGGAGCTGTTTTTT
.,TRBJ2-7,TRBV5-1,.,CASSLNAYSYEQYF,TGCGCCAGCAGCTTGAACGCCTACTCCTACGAGCAGTACTTC
TRBD2,TRBJ2-5,TRBV4-2,.,CASSQDPPSGRWETQYF,TGTGCCAGCAGCCAAGATCCGCCTAGCGGGAGGTGGGAGACCCAGTACTTC
.,TRBJ2-1,TRBV18,.,CASSRATLRVPYNEQFF,TGTGCCAGCTCACGGGCAACTCTCAGGGTGCCCTACAATGAGCAGTTCTTC
.,TRBJ2-7,TRBV28,.,CASSSFKRNSYEQYF,TGTGCCAGCAGTTCCTTCAAGCGGAACTCCTACGAGCAGTACTTC
.,TRBJ1-2,TRBV30,.,CAWRWLGGLGYTF,TGTGCCTGGAGGTGGTTGGGGGGGCTGGGCTACACCTTC
TRBD1,TRBJ1-1,TRBV5-6,.,CASSLSRGRITEAFF,TGTGCCAGCAGCTTGTCCAGGGGGCGGATCACTGAAGCTTTCTTT
.,TRBJ2-6,TRBV4-1,few,CASSQEQSSFSGANVLTF,TGCGCCAGCAGCCAAGAACAGTCCTCCTTCTCTGGGGCCAACGTCCTGACTTTC
.,TRBJ2-3,TRBV7-9,.,CASSLRNYTHFAQYF,TGTGCCAGCAGCCTCCGGAACTATACACACTTCGCGCAGTATTTT
.,TRBJ2-3,TRBV9,.,CASSGGIPDTQYF,TGTGCCAGCAGCGGCGGAATCCCAGATACGCAGTATTTT
.,TRBJ1-2,TRBV29-1,once,CSVAGRMTYGYTF,TGCAGCGTGGCGGGACGGATGACCTATGGCTACACCTTC
.,TRBJ1-3,TRBV19,.,CASRPLSGRGNTIYF,TGTGCCAGTAGGCCACTGTCCGGTCGCGGAAACACCATATATTTT
.,TRBJ1-2,TRBV15,.,CATSRDRGKESGYTF,TGTGCCACCAGCAGAGATCGGGGGAAGGAGAGTGGCTACACCTTC
.,TRBJ1-1,TRBV12-5,.,CASGLLPSTGYTEAFF,TGTGCTAGTGGTTTGCTACCTAGTACGGGATACACTGAAGCTTTCTTT
TRBD2,TRBJ2-7,TRBV6-5,.,CASSYASGTSYEQYF,TGTGCCAGCAGTTACGCATCCGGGACTAGCTACGAGCAGTACTTC
.,TRBJ1-1,TRBV30,.,CAFTKQAGTEAFF,TGTGCCTTTACGAAGCAGGCCGGTACTGAAGCTTTCTTT